This T cell receptor (beta chain) stems from a study of CD4+ T cells in melanoma. Findings and limits, study-wide: Neoantigen-specific CD4+ T cells in melanoma reportedly had diverse differentiation states. CD8+ T cell, macrophage and B cell function reportedly correlated with neoantigen-specific CD4+ T cells.

The germline CDR1 and CDR2 sequences are LNHDA and SQIVND (reference sequence). Trimming took off 5 bases at V and 6 bases at J, with 17 bases between the two ends. The CDR3 spans 15 residues. The method was immunoSEQ multiplex PCR; TCRdb's version includes in-frame clones alone and lacks a portion of them. The sample includes about 21,000 clones, more than 70% of them seen just once. This clone was detected only a few times. The antigen is unknown. The sequence came from a human donor with melanoma. The chain carries TRBV19 and TRBJ1-5; no definite D call. The CDR3: CASSPDGGSGQPQHF. CDR3 bases: TGTGCCAGTAGTCCGGACGGAGGTTCCGGTCAGCCCCAGCATTTT.